The entry below gives a single TCR beta chain sequence along with its context. These data belong to a study of blood T cell repertoires in COVID-19. Study at large: Samples representing acute and convalescent COVID-19 were sourced from the United States, Italy and Spain. PBMCs, B-cell-depleted T cells, or T cells provided the cDNA or gDNA that made up the material.

CDR3 length equals 13 residues. Germline V gene data show CDR1 as SEHNR and CDR2 as FQNEAQ (reference sequence). The V gene lost 6 bases and the J gene lost 3 bases, with 12 bases spanning the gap. Per the study methods: Amplification of reference gene primers provided the estimated nucleated cell counts. Sequencing was performed with immunoSEQ multiplex PCR; in TCRdb, only in-frame clones are kept and a portion is missing. That table supplies the V and J calls and clone size; D and trimming were determined from the DNA. The data hold over 250,000 clones, with under 90% observed a single time. The V gene is TRBV7-9, the J gene TRBJ2-7; D not certain. This TCR derives from a woman aged 45-65 years who had recovered from COVID-19. The specimen sequenced was peripheral blood. CDR3 DNA sequence: TGTGCCAGCAGAAACAGCCTTTACTACGAGCAGTACTTC. Translating gives CASRNSLYYEQYF.